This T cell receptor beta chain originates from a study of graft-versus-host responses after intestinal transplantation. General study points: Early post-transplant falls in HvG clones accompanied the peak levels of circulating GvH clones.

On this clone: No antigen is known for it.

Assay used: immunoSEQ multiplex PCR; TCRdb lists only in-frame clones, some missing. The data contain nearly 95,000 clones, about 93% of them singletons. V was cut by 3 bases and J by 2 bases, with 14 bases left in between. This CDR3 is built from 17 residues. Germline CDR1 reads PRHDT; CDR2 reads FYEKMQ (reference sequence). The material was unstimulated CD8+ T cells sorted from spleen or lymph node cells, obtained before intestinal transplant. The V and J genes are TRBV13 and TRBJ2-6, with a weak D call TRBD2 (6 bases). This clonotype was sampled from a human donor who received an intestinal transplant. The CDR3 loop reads CASSFGWGGTGANVLTF. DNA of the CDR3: TGTGCCAGCAGCTTTGGCTGGGGAGGAACTGGGGCCAACGTCCTGACTTTC. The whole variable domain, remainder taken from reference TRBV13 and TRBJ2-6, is AAGVIQSPRHLIKEKRETATLKCYPIPRHDTVYWYQQGPGQDPQFLISFYEKMQSDKGSIPDRFSAQQFSDYHSELNMSSLELGDSALYFCASSFGWGGTGANVLTFGAGSRLTVL.